This T cell receptor beta chain was sequenced in a study of regulatory T cells in long-lasting Graves disease. Time point here: newly diagnosed GD, antithyroid drugs for less than 3 months. The TCR library was made from RNA that had been extracted from PBMCs in TRIzol. With regard to this clonotype: A far larger clone differs by one base, so this is likely a read error.

Combining iRepertoire HTBI primers with Arm-PCR of CDR3 regions, the authors built TCR beta libraries. TCRdb redid the calling of the multiplex PCR reads with MiXCR, one entry per CDR3 protein. The sample holds about 470,000 distinct CDR3 sequences, about 16% seen once. Trimming took off 1 base at V and 1 base at J, with 9 bases between the two ends. Germline V gene data show CDR1 as SGHAT and CDR2 as FQNNGV. The CDR3 contains 15 residues. In addition, the sample was reused for a study of T cells in Graves' hyperthyroidism and ophthalmopathy.

V usage is TRBV11-2 and J usage is TRBJ2-3; D ambiguous. The sequence derives from a woman under 40 with Graves disease. The material was peripheral blood mononuclear cells (PBMCs), obtained at new diagnosis, from a patient treated with antithyroid drugs. The DNA of the CDR3 is TGTGCCAGCAGCTTAGTCTTACCATGCACAGATACGCAGTATTTT. Translating gives CASSLVLPCTDTQYF.